The 11 T cell receptor beta chains given below trace back to one sample, sequenced in a study of OX40 agonist ivuxolimab in advanced cancers. TCRdb's table, derived via immunoSEQ multiplex PCR, lists solely in-frame clones and lacks some. This sample has around 88,000 clones; about 90% occur once, and the top ten carry around 0.5%. The material was CD4+ or CD8+ T cells sorted from blood, obtained in a trial of the OX40 agonist ivuxolimab. Receptor source: an adult with an advanced solid tumor such as melanoma, head and neck, liver or kidney cancer.

This chain uses TRBV28 with TRBJ1-5, with D possibly TRBD1 on 6 matching bases. Germline CDR1 is MDHEN and CDR2 is SYDVKM. CDR3 length equals 14 residues. With 6 bases removed from V and 5 bases from J, the gap between germline ends came to 14 bases. The CDR3 protein is CASRYSGDHQPQHF. The CDR3 region has the DNA TGTGCCAGCAGGTATTCAGGGGATCATCAGCCCCAGCATTTT.

V usage is TRBV7-2 and J usage is TRBJ2-3; D is perhaps TRBD1 (5 bases). The length of the CDR3 is 19 residues. V was trimmed by 5 bases and J by 3 bases, leaving 27 bases between them. Germline V gene sequence: CDR1 SGHTA, CDR2 FQGNSA. The CDR3 protein is CASSRLGVRTADGTDTQYF. The CDR3 DNA is TGTGCCAGCAGCCGTTTAGGGGTTCGTACGGCGGACGGTACAGATACGCAGTATTTT.

This sequence joins TRBV5-6 and TRBJ1-1; the D gene is possibly TRBD1 (6 bases). CDR1 SGHDT and CDR2 YYEEEE come from the germline V gene. V was clipped by 5 bases and J by 4 bases, with 9 bases between them. This CDR3 has 12 residues. The CDR3 DNA sequence: TGTGCCAGCAGTTACAGGGTCACTGAAGCTTTCTTT. Translating gives CASSYRVTEAFF.

This clone was seen more than once but under ten times. The V gene is TRBV2, the J gene TRBJ1-5; tentative D call: TRBD1 (5 bases). Germline lookup yields CDR1 SNHLY and CDR2 FYNNEI. There are 14 residues in the CDR3. Trimming cost V 5 bases and J 4 bases, with 12 bases left between them. CDR3 sequence (DNA): TGTGCCAGCAGTACGCAGGGATTGAATCAGCCCCAGCATTTT. It specifies CASSTQGLNQPQHF.

This rearrangement joins TRBV7-9 to TRBJ1-2; possible D gene TRBD1, 5 bases. Germline CDR1 and CDR2: SEHNR and FQNEAQ (reference sequence). This CDR3 spans 14 amino acids. The V end lost 3 bases, the J end lost 7 bases, and 15 bases lay between the germline ends. The CDR3 sequence is CASSLLQGVLGYTF. The CDR3, as DNA: TGTGCCAGCAGCTTGCTGCAGGGAGTTCTTGGCTACACCTTC.

The chain employs TRBV5-6 and TRBJ2-5; D is undetermined. CDR1 and CDR2 from the germline V gene are SGHDT and YYEEEE. Trimming shortened V by 0 bases and J by 5 bases, and 11 bases separated the two germline ends. CDR3 size: 14 residues. The chain's CDR3 is CASSLAGGVETQYF. The CDR3 coding sequence is TGTGCCAGCAGCTTGGCCGGTGGAGTGGAGACCCAGTACTTC.

This clone appeared once. The rearrangement links TRBV19 to TRBJ2-1; 7 nucleotides agree with TRBD2. The germline V gene has CDR1 LNHDA and CDR2 SQIVND (reference sequence). CDR3 length: 14 residues. With V trimmed by 3 bases and J by 5 bases, 4 bases remained unmatched. The CDR3 protein is CASSMGRENNEQFF. The CDR3, as DNA: TGTGCCAGTAGTATGGGGCGGGAGAACAATGAGCAGTTCTTC.

J is TRBJ2-7 and V is TRBV19, with 11 bases aligning to TRBD1. The CDR3 has 15 residues. CDR1 and CDR2 (germline): LNHDA, SQIVND (reference sequence). V shed 8 bases, J shed 4 bases, and the junction held 10 bases outside the gene matches. The CDR3, as DNA: TGTGCCAGTTCCAAGCGCGGACAGGGGGCTTACGAGCAGTACTTC. It is translated as CASSKRGQGAYEQYF. The whole variable domain, filled in from reference TRBV19 and TRBJ2-7, reads DGGITQSPKYLFRKEGQNVTLSCEQNLNHDAMYWYRQDPGQGLRLIYYSQIVNDFQKGDIAEGYSVSREKKESFPLTVTSAQKNPTAFYLCASSKRGQGAYEQYFGPGTRLTVT.

This chain uses TRBV10-1 with TRBJ2-1; 13 positions agree with TRBD2. Trimming took 6 bases from V and 8 from J; bases not matched to a gene: 7. The CDR3 is 15 residues long. CDR1 is WNHNN and CDR2 is SYGVQD in the germline V gene (reference sequence). CDR3: CASSILAGGVHEQFF. Here the CDR3 DNA reads TGCGCCAGCAGCATACTAGCGGGAGGGGTCCATGAGCAGTTCTTC.

Note on this clone: In the same sample, other DNA sequences code for this CDR3. This rearrangement joins TRBV7-9 to TRBJ2-1; TRBD1 aligns across 7 bases. Germline V gene data show CDR1 as SEHNR and CDR2 as FQNEAQ (reference sequence). V lost 1 base and J lost 6; bases outside the gene matches: 0. The CDR3 length is 13 residues. CDR3 in amino acids: CASSLGTGNEQFF. As DNA, the CDR3 is TGTGCCAGCAGCTTAGGGACAGGCAATGAGCAGTTCTTC.

The chain employs TRBV4-1 and TRBJ1-2, with D tentatively TRBD1 (6 bases). Trimming left V 4 bases short and J 4 bases short, with 19 bases between. The CDR3 totals 16 residues. Germline V gene data show CDR1 as MGHRA and CDR2 as YSYEKL. CDR3 DNA: TGCGCCAGCAGCCCTTATTCAGGGGTAAGGGGCTATGGCTACACCTTC. Translation: CASSPYSGVRGYGYTF.